What follows describes a single TCR beta chain. What it recognizes is unknown. TCRdb itself ran the reads through MiXCR, one entry per CDR3 protein. This sample yields approximately 120,000 distinct CDR3 sequences, of which around 28% are seen a single time; about 81% belongs to the top ten. These data belong to a study of T cell repertoires in cytomegalovirus infection. Turning to the study itself: As its CMV epitopes, the study selected recently identified HLA-C-restricted and well-studied HLA-B-restricted targets. Through public TCR beta signatures, both CMV infection and matching HLA type were indicated. Whole-study results and caveats: In two of eight donors, the top clonotype was HLA-C-restricted CMV-specific. Accumulated public TCR beta family frequency recognized individuals carrying CMV together with the relevant HLA.

The source of this sequence is a human donor in good health (CMV status not recorded). Some clones in this sample may be carry-over from other donors' samples. Source: CD8+ T cells from cultured PBMCs, taken from culture after CMV antigen stimulation.

This CDR3 reads CASSHPENTEAFF. The CDR3 bases are TGCGCCAGCAGCCACCCCGAGAACACTGAAGCTTTCTTT. The J gene is TRBJ1-1, the V gene TRBV4-1; no clear D. V lost 3 bases and J 1 base, leaving 6 bases between the germline ends. Germline lookup yields CDR1 MGHRA and CDR2 YSYEKL. This CDR3 comprises 13 residues.